This is a list of T cell receptor beta chains from one sample in a study of CD8 T cells in ankylosing spondylitis. Using its own MiXCR run on the 5' RACE reads, TCRdb lists one record per CDR3 protein. In the table there are hundreds of thousands of distinct CDR3 sequences, about 11% of which are singletons. Specimen: blood, either unsorted or a sorted T cell fraction (not recorded which). These receptors all come from a male donor with ankylosing spondylitis. Both conserved end residues are part of each CDR3. The order of the fields is V gene, J gene, clone size, D gene, CDR3 DNA, CDR3 protein. A D gene is named only where the DNA matches it firmly. Some rows have no size entry. The others give once, few or many, or a class for an expanded clone.

v_call: TRBV6-2/TRBV6-3; j_call: TRBJ1-2; clone_size: NA; d_call: TRBD1; cdr3_nt: TGTGCCAGCAGTTACCCCGCTCGGGACAGGAGCTACACCTTC; cdr3_aa: CASSYPARDRSYTF
v_call: TRBV6-1; j_call: TRBJ1-2; clone_size: NA; d_call: TRBD1; cdr3_nt: TGTGCCAGCAGGATCGGACAGGGGATCTATGGCTACACCTTC; cdr3_aa: CASRIGQGIYGYTF
v_call: TRBV7-2; j_call: TRBJ2-7; clone_size: NA; d_call: NA; cdr3_nt: TGTGCCAGCAGCTTAACCGTCGGGGCCGGCGAGCAGTACTTC; cdr3_aa: CASSLTVGAGEQYF
v_call: TRBV5-1; j_call: TRBJ2-5; clone_size: NA; d_call: TRBD2; cdr3_nt: TGCGCCAGCAGCTTGGCTGCGGGGGTAGCGACCCAGTACTTC; cdr3_aa: CASSLAAGVATQYF
v_call: TRBV20-1; j_call: TRBJ1-1; clone_size: NA; d_call: TRBD1; cdr3_nt: TGCAGTGCCGAGCCGGGACAGAGGAACACTGAAGCTTTCTTT; cdr3_aa: CSAEPGQRNTEAFF
v_call: TRBV7-9; j_call: TRBJ2-5; clone_size: few; d_call: NA; cdr3_nt: TGTGCCAGCAGCAGAGACTCCAGCGGCGCCGCTCCCCAGTACTTC; cdr3_aa: CASSRDSSGAAPQYF
v_call: TRBV7-2; j_call: TRBJ2-5; clone_size: few; d_call: TRBD2; cdr3_nt: TGTGCCAGCAGCCGAATCAGGGGACTAGCGGACCAAGAGACCCAGTACTTC; cdr3_aa: CASSRIRGLADQETQYF
v_call: TRBV5-1; j_call: TRBJ2-7; clone_size: few; d_call: TRBD2; cdr3_nt: TGCGCCAGCAGCTTGGGGAGTCTAGCGGGCGAGCAGTACTTC; cdr3_aa: CASSLGSLAGEQYF
v_call: TRBV5-1; j_call: TRBJ2-1; clone_size: NA; d_call: TRBD1; cdr3_nt: TGCGCCAGCAGCCTTCGGACAGGGGATAGTGAGCAGTTCTTC; cdr3_aa: CASSLRTGDSEQFF
v_call: TRBV5-1; j_call: TRBJ2-2; clone_size: few; d_call: NA; cdr3_nt: TGCGCCAGCAGCCCAGCGGGCCCTACTGCTAACACCGGGGAGCTGTTTTTT; cdr3_aa: CASSPAGPTANTGELFF
v_call: TRBV29-1; j_call: TRBJ2-1; clone_size: NA; d_call: TRBD2; cdr3_nt: TGCAGCGTTGAAGGCGGGAGGGCCTACAATGAGCAGTTCTTC; cdr3_aa: CSVEGGRAYNEQFF
v_call: TRBV12-3/TRBV12-4; j_call: TRBJ2-3; clone_size: few; d_call: NA; cdr3_nt: TGTGCCAGCAGCACCGACTGGGCCTCTAGCACAGATACGCAGTATTTT; cdr3_aa: CASSTDWASSTDTQYF
v_call: TRBV19; j_call: TRBJ2-7; clone_size: NA; d_call: NA; cdr3_nt: TGTGCCAGTAGTATAGATCGTGATCCAGGGTACGAGCAGTACTTC; cdr3_aa: CASSIDRDPGYEQYF
v_call: TRBV10-3; j_call: TRBJ2-2; clone_size: NA; d_call: NA; cdr3_nt: TGTGCCATCAGTGAGGCCCTCACGTCACCCACCGGGGAGTTGTTTTTT; cdr3_aa: CAISEALTSPTGELFF
v_call: TRBV6-5; j_call: TRBJ2-4; clone_size: NA; d_call: NA; cdr3_nt: TGTGCCAGCAGTTACAATGGGGGGCGAACCAAAAACATTCAGTACTTC; cdr3_aa: CASSYNGGRTKNIQYF
v_call: TRBV7-6; j_call: TRBJ2-1; clone_size: NA; d_call: NA; cdr3_nt: TGTGCCAGCAGCAGGAGCGGGTTCAGCTCCTACAATGAGCAGTTCTTC; cdr3_aa: CASSRSGFSSYNEQFF
v_call: TRBV20-1; j_call: TRBJ2-7; clone_size: few; d_call: NA; cdr3_nt: TGCAGTGCTAGCCCCCCGGGTACCCCCTACGAGCAGTACTTC; cdr3_aa: CSASPPGTPYEQYF
v_call: TRBV11-1; j_call: TRBJ2-1; clone_size: few; d_call: TRBD2; cdr3_nt: TGTGCCAGCAGTTCCGCCTCGAGCGGGAGACCGTCCTACAATGAGCAGTTCTTC; cdr3_aa: CASSSASSGRPSYNEQFF
v_call: TRBV10-3; j_call: TRBJ2-1; clone_size: few; d_call: TRBD2; cdr3_nt: TGTGCCATCAGTGATACTGTAAGCGGGAGTAAAAATGAGCAGTTCTTC; cdr3_aa: CAISDTVSGSKNEQFF
v_call: TRBV7-2; j_call: TRBJ2-5; clone_size: many; d_call: NA; cdr3_nt: TGTGCCAGCAGCTTAGGCCACAGGGATAAGACCCAGTACTTC; cdr3_aa: CASSLGHRDKTQYF
v_call: TRBV5-6; j_call: TRBJ2-2; clone_size: NA; d_call: NA; cdr3_nt: TGTGCCAGCAGCTTGGGGATCGATTCTCTTTCGAACACCGGGGAGCTGTTTTTT; cdr3_aa: CASSLGIDSLSNTGELFF
v_call: TRBV3-1; j_call: TRBJ1-2; clone_size: few; d_call: NA; cdr3_nt: TGTGCCAGCAGCCCGGAATTTAATGCAGGGGACGGCTACACCTTC; cdr3_aa: CASSPEFNAGDGYTF
v_call: TRBV11-1; j_call: TRBJ2-5; clone_size: NA; d_call: TRBD2; cdr3_nt: TGTGCCGCAGCGGGGGTTACGGAGACCCAGTACTTC; cdr3_aa: CAAAGVTETQYF
v_call: TRBV20-1; j_call: TRBJ2-4; clone_size: few; d_call: TRBD1; cdr3_nt: TGCAGTGCTCAGGACAGGGGGGTGGACATTCAGTACTTC; cdr3_aa: CSAQDRGVDIQYF
v_call: TRBV6-1; j_call: TRBJ1-2; clone_size: few; d_call: NA; cdr3_nt: TGTGCCAGCAGTGAAGACAGCATCTATGGCTACACCTTC; cdr3_aa: CASSEDSIYGYTF
v_call: TRBV6-2/TRBV6-3; j_call: TRBJ2-1; clone_size: few; d_call: NA; cdr3_nt: TGTGCCAGTTCGGGGACCTTTTTATCCTACAATGAGCAGTTCTTC; cdr3_aa: CASSGTFLSYNEQFF
v_call: TRBV20-1; j_call: TRBJ2-2; clone_size: few; d_call: TRBD1; cdr3_nt: TGCAGTGCTAGAGATGCGGGACAGGTTCGCACCGGGGAGCTGTTTTTT; cdr3_aa: CSARDAGQVRTGELFF
v_call: TRBV2; j_call: TRBJ2-3; clone_size: NA; d_call: TRBD1; cdr3_nt: TGTGCCAGCAGCGGGACAGGGAGGGTCCCAGATACGCAGTATTTC; cdr3_aa: CASSGTGRVPDTQYF
v_call: TRBV4-3; j_call: TRBJ1-2; clone_size: NA; d_call: NA; cdr3_nt: TGCGCCAGCAGCCAAAGTCGGGCCTCAAGGGGCTACACCTTC; cdr3_aa: CASSQSRASRGYTF
v_call: TRBV6-1; j_call: TRBJ1-1; clone_size: NA; d_call: TRBD1; cdr3_nt: TGTGCCAGCAGTCCTGGGGGGGACAGGGCCTACCCTCAAGCTTTCTTT; cdr3_aa: CASSPGGDRAYPQAFF
v_call: TRBV7-2; j_call: TRBJ2-3; clone_size: few; d_call: NA; cdr3_nt: TGTGCCAGCAGCTTTCGGTATAGTTTGGATACGCAGTATTTT; cdr3_aa: CASSFRYSLDTQYF
v_call: TRBV5-1; j_call: TRBJ2-2; clone_size: few; d_call: TRBD2; cdr3_nt: TGCGCCAGCACCCGTGGTAGCGGGAGTCCCGGGGAGCTGTTTTTT; cdr3_aa: CASTRGSGSPGELFF
v_call: TRBV12-3/TRBV12-4; j_call: TRBJ1-1; clone_size: many; d_call: TRBD1; cdr3_nt: TGTGCCAGCAGTGTCACAGGGGGCGTACCTGAAGCTTTCTTT; cdr3_aa: CASSVTGGVPEAFF
v_call: TRBV10-3; j_call: TRBJ1-2; clone_size: many; d_call: TRBD1; cdr3_nt: TGTGCCATCAGCGCCTTGGAGGGGGCAGGTGGCTACACCTTC; cdr3_aa: CAISALEGAGGYTF
v_call: TRBV12-2; j_call: TRBJ2-1; clone_size: NA; d_call: NA; cdr3_nt: TGTGCAAGTCGCACAGGGACTAGCGGGAGAGGGAATGAGCAGTTCTTC; cdr3_aa: CASRTGTSGRGNEQFF
v_call: TRBV5-5; j_call: TRBJ2-5; clone_size: few; d_call: NA; cdr3_nt: TGTGCCAGCAGCTTGGGGCAGCCGAGAGAGACCCAGTACTTC; cdr3_aa: CASSLGQPRETQYF
v_call: TRBV11-2; j_call: TRBJ2-5; clone_size: few; d_call: NA; cdr3_nt: TGTGCCAGCAGCCGGCTTCAAGGACAAGAGACCCAGTACTTC; cdr3_aa: CASSRLQGQETQYF
v_call: TRBV10-3; j_call: TRBJ1-3; clone_size: few; d_call: TRBD1; cdr3_nt: TGTGCCATCAAACAGGGGCTTGGAAACACCATATATTTT; cdr3_aa: CAIKQGLGNTIYF
v_call: TRBV28; j_call: TRBJ2-7; clone_size: NA; d_call: TRBD2; cdr3_nt: TGTGCCAGCAGTGCCAGCGGGGTGCGCTCCTACGAGCAGTACTTC; cdr3_aa: CASSASGVRSYEQYF
v_call: TRBV5-1; j_call: TRBJ2-1; clone_size: few; d_call: TRBD2; cdr3_nt: TGCGCCAGCAGCTCTCTAGCGGGGGCAAACAATGAGCAGTTCTTC; cdr3_aa: CASSSLAGANNEQFF
v_call: TRBV28; j_call: TRBJ2-3; clone_size: NA; d_call: TRBD1; cdr3_nt: TGTGCCAGCAGTTTTGGACAGGAGCCCGCTGATACGCAGTATTTT; cdr3_aa: CASSFGQEPADTQYF
v_call: TRBV6-5; j_call: TRBJ1-6; clone_size: few; d_call: NA; cdr3_nt: TGTGCCAGCAGTTACCTTGTCGGACGGGCGAGGACTTCACCCCTCCACTTT; cdr3_aa: CASSYLVGRARTSPLHF
v_call: TRBV6-4; j_call: TRBJ2-4; clone_size: NA; d_call: TRBD2; cdr3_nt: TGTGCCAGCAGTGACTCGTTTAGCGGGCCACTAGCCAAAAACATTCAGTACTTC; cdr3_aa: CASSDSFSGPLAKNIQYF
v_call: TRBV20-1; j_call: TRBJ2-3; clone_size: many; d_call: NA; cdr3_nt: TGCAGTGCTCAGCGGCTCAGAGATACGCAGTATTTT; cdr3_aa: CSAQRLRDTQYF
v_call: TRBV12-3/TRBV12-4; j_call: TRBJ1-5; clone_size: NA; d_call: NA; cdr3_nt: TGTGCCAGCAGTTTACTACCGGATCAGCCCCAGCATTTT; cdr3_aa: CASSLLPDQPQHF
v_call: TRBV20-1; j_call: TRBJ1-1; clone_size: few; d_call: NA; cdr3_nt: TGCAGTGCAGCCGGGCCCCTAAGTGGTGAAGCTTTCTTT; cdr3_aa: CSAAGPLSGEAFF
v_call: TRBV29-1; j_call: TRBJ2-7; clone_size: NA; d_call: NA; cdr3_nt: TGCAGCGTTAGCAAAGGGAGTTCCGAGCAGTACTTC; cdr3_aa: CSVSKGSSEQYF
v_call: TRBV7-2; j_call: TRBJ1-2; clone_size: many; d_call: NA; cdr3_nt: TGTGCCAGCAGCTTAAGGAGCTATGGCTACACCTTC; cdr3_aa: CASSLRSYGYTF
v_call: TRBV24-1; j_call: TRBJ2-3; clone_size: NA; d_call: TRBD2; cdr3_nt: TGTGCCACCAGTGACCGGGGGGTAAGCACAGATACGCAGTATTTT; cdr3_aa: CATSDRGVSTDTQYF
v_call: TRBV7-3; j_call: TRBJ2-5; clone_size: few; d_call: NA; cdr3_nt: TGTGCCAGCAGCTGGAATAGGGGAGAGACCCAGTACTTC; cdr3_aa: CASSWNRGETQYF
v_call: TRBV2; j_call: TRBJ1-1; clone_size: many; d_call: NA; cdr3_nt: TGTGCCAGCAGCCATGAGGGGAGCACTGAAGCTTTCTTT; cdr3_aa: CASSHEGSTEAFF
v_call: TRBV6-1; j_call: TRBJ2-2; clone_size: NA; d_call: TRBD1; cdr3_nt: TGTGCCAGCAGGGGACAGGGGGCGAGAACCGGGGAGCTGTTTTTT; cdr3_aa: CASRGQGARTGELFF
v_call: TRBV29-1; j_call: TRBJ1-2; clone_size: NA; d_call: TRBD1; cdr3_nt: TGCAGCGCCGGGACAGGGCGGGGAGAGTATGGCTACACCTTC; cdr3_aa: CSAGTGRGEYGYTF